What follows are 5 T cell receptor beta chains derived from one specimen sequenced in a study of blood T cell repertoires in COVID-19 (TCRdb year 2020). Library preparation used the immunoSEQ multiplex PCR assay. The source is immuneACCESS, and TCRdb retained only in-frame sequences with V and J called. Part of the clones is not carried over; for the studies checked, unresolved V genes explain less than half of this, and the remainder is unexplained. The sample has about 220,000 clones on record, more than 70% of them singletons. Around 2.5% of the sample comes from the top ten. The sequencing input was PBMCs or T cells enriched from blood (not recorded which). All receptors come from a woman aged 35 to 49 with acute COVID-19.

CDR3 protein: CASSLEQARVQFF. DNA of the CDR3: TGTGCCAGCAGCTTAGAACAGGCTCGGGTGCAGTTCTTC. The chain employs TRBV11-2 and TRBJ2-1; TRBD1 is a possible D gene (5 bases). With 0 bases removed from V and 12 bases from J, the gap between germline ends came to 12 bases. The CDR3 spans 13 residues. Per the germline V gene, CDR1 is SGHAT and CDR2 is FQNNGV. The entire variable domain, with the rest obtained from reference TRBV11-2 and TRBJ2-1, is as follows: EAGVAQSPRYKIIEKRQSVAFWCNPISGHATLYWYQQILGQGPKLLIQFQNNGVVDDSQLPKDRFSAERLKGVDSTLKIQPAKLEDSAVYLCASSLEQARVQFFGPGTRLTVL.

The J gene is TRBJ1-1, the V gene TRBV3-1 (or the pseudogene TRBV3-2); 8 bases are a match to TRBD1. After removal of 0 bases from V and 1 base from J, the junction contained 10 bases not matched to a gene. This CDR3 spans 18 amino acids. Germline V CDR1 and CDR2: LGHDT, YNNKEL (reference sequence). CDR3 region: CASSQESTTGGGNTEAFF. Here the CDR3 DNA reads TGTGCCAGCAGCCAAGAGTCGACAACAGGGGGAGGGAACACTGAAGCTTTCTTT.

This clone was detected only a few times. The rearrangement links TRBV7-2 to TRBJ2-7; D is uncertain. The CDR3 extends over 14 amino acids. Germline-derived CDR1 and CDR2 are SGHTA and FQGNSA. Between the trimmed V and J ends, which lost 1 base and 12 bases, there was a span of 19 bases. The CDR3 sequence is CASSLGATSRRWYF. In DNA form, the CDR3 reads TGTGCCAGCAGCTTAGGTGCGACCTCGAGGCGGTGGTACTTC.

The rearrangement uses TRBV6-6 and TRBJ2-7, with 7 bases lining up with TRBD1. The junction had 1 base not matched to a gene; V was cut back by 5 bases and J by 0 bases. The CDR3 sequence is 13 residues long. Germline assignment: CDR1 MNHNY and CDR2 SVGAGI (reference sequence). CDR3: CASSGDSSYEQYV. CDR3 nucleotides: TGTGCCAGCAGTGGGGACAGCTCCTACGAGCAGTACGTC.

The genes are TRBV3-1 (or the pseudogene TRBV3-2) and TRBJ1-1, with 7 bases fitting TRBD1. The CDR3 spans 12 residues. With V trimmed by 4 bases and J by 8 bases, 4 bases remained unmatched. Germline V CDR1 and CDR2: LGHDT, YNNKEL (reference sequence). CDR3 sequence: CASSRRDREAFF. CDR3 coding DNA: TGTGCCAGCAGCCGTAGGGACAGAGAAGCTTTCTTT.